The 20 T cell receptor beta chains given below trace back to one sample, sequenced in a study of blood T cell repertoires in COVID-19. Sequencing was performed with immunoSEQ multiplex PCR; in TCRdb, only in-frame clones are kept and a portion is missing. The sample lists approximately 320,000 clones; around 90% were seen once. The specimen sequenced was PBMCs or T cells enriched from blood (not recorded which). Every receptor here comes from a woman under 30 who had recovered from COVID-19.

This rearrangement joins TRBV7-3 to TRBJ1-2; 7 bases are a match to TRBD1. There are 13 residues in the CDR3. Germline V gene data show CDR1 as SGHTA and CDR2 as FQGTGA. V dropped 5 bases and J dropped 10; count of bases not matched to a gene: 10. The CDR3 loop is CASSKPPTGYYTF. The CDR3, as DNA: TGTGCCAGCAGCAAACCTCCGACAGGGTACTACACCTTC.

J is TRBJ2-5 and V is TRBV30, with a weak D call TRBD2 (6 bases). The CDR3 runs to 13 residues. Germline V gene lookup returns CDR1 GTSNPN and CDR2 SVGIG (reference sequence). V lost 0 bases to trimming and J lost 4 bases, with 9 bases between them. The DNA of the CDR3 is TGTGCCTGGAGTGTACCGGGGGTAGAGACCCAGTACTTC. Encoded protein: CAWSVPGVETQYF.

The J gene is TRBJ2-3, the V gene TRBV28; 8 positions match TRBD1. Germline trimming cut 3 bases from V and 2 bases from J; bases unmatched to any gene: 7. CDR1 is MDHEN, CDR2 SYDVKM, per germline. The CDR3 is made up of 16 amino acids. CDR3 residues: CASSLDRVGTTDTQYF. CDR3 nucleotides: TGTGCCAGCAGTTTGGACAGGGTAGGCACCACAGATACGCAGTATTTT.

CDR3 residues: CASSAHRVGSPLHF. CDR3 in DNA: TGTGCCAGCAGCGCCCACAGGGTGGGTTCACCCCTCCACTTT. The chain joins TRBV9 to TRBJ1-6; D might be TRBD1 (6 bases). This CDR3 has 14 residues. Germline V gives CDR1 SGDLS, CDR2 YYNGEE. Between the trimmed V and J ends, which lost 3 bases and 9 bases, there was a span of 13 bases. The whole variable domain, remainder taken from reference TRBV9 and TRBJ1-6, is DSGVTQTPKHLITATGQRVTLRCSPRSGDLSVYWYQQSLDQGLQFLIQYYNGEERAKGNILERFSAQQFPDLHSELNLSSLELGDSALYFCASSAHRVGSPLHFGNGTRLTVT.

J is TRBJ1-3 and V is TRBV5-1, with 7 bases aligning to TRBD1. The CDR3 totals 15 residues. The germline V gene has CDR1 SGHRS and CDR2 YFSETQ. The V and J ends lost 0 bases and 4 bases, in that order; junction bases with no gene match: 4. The CDR3 nucleotides are TGCGCCAGCAGCTTGGCCGGGACAGACGGAAACACCATATATTTT. Amino acid sequence: CASSLAGTDGNTIYF.

This clone was seen only once. V gene TRBV5-1 combines with J gene TRBJ2-2; 8 bases map to TRBD1. The V gene end was trimmed by 4 bases and the J gene end by 1 base; junction bases not matched to a gene: 6. There are 16 residues in the CDR3. The germline gives CDR1 SGHRS, CDR2 YFSETQ. For the CDR3, the DNA is TGCGCCAGCAGCCGGACCGGGACAGGGAACACCGGGGAGCTGTTTTTT. It translates to CASSRTGTGNTGELFF.

The rearrangement uses TRBV7-8 and TRBJ2-7, with 7 bases matching TRBD2. The CDR3 extends over 15 amino acids. V lost 1 base, J lost 0 bases, and 3 bases stayed unmatched. Germline lookup yields CDR1 SGHVS and CDR2 FQNEAQ. CDR3 loop: CASSLVGGTSYEQYF. The CDR3 DNA reads as TGTGCCAGCAGCTTAGTCGGGGGGACCTCCTACGAGCAGTACTTC.

The chain employs TRBV7-7 and TRBJ2-2; the match to TRBD2 covers 8 bases. The CDR3 sequence is 17 residues long. CDR1 and CDR2 from the germline V gene are SSHAT and FNYEAQ (reference sequence). Germline trimming cut 0 bases from V and 1 base from J; bases unmatched to any gene: 4. The CDR3 region has the DNA TGTGCCAGCAGCTTAGCGCCGGGACTAGAGAACACCGGGGAGCTGTTTTTT. Protein sequence: CASSLAPGLENTGELFF. The variable domain in full, with the rest retrieved from reference TRBV7-7 and TRBJ2-2, is GAGVSQSPRYKVTKRGQDVTLRCDPISSHATLYWYQQALGQGPEFLTYFNYEAQPDKSGLPSDRFSAERPEGSISTLTIQRTEQRDSAMYRCASSLAPGLENTGELFFGEGSRLTVL.

This chain connects TRBV6-5 to TRBJ2-7; tentatively, D is TRBD1 (5 bases). The germline V gene has CDR1 MNHEY and CDR2 SVGAGI. This CDR3 spans 13 amino acids. Trimming stripped 7 bases from V and 5 bases from J, with 15 bases between. The CDR3 region has the DNA TGTGCCAGCAAATTTCAGGGTAGCCACGAGCAGTACTTC. This codes for CASKFQGSHEQYF.

CDR3 region: CASSVGPNTEAFF. The CDR3 coding sequence is TGTGCCAGCAGCGTAGGGCCGAACACTGAAGCTTTCTTT. The rearrangement uses TRBV9 and TRBJ1-1, with unresolved D. This CDR3 has 13 amino acids. CDR1 SGDLS and CDR2 YYNGEE come from the germline V gene. V lost 0 bases and J lost 1, with 4 bases in between.

The CDR3 sequence is CASSQDHSGEWGNTIYF. The CDR3 DNA reads as TGCGCCAGCAGCCAAGATCACAGTGGCGAGTGGGGAAACACCATATATTTT. This chain links TRBV4-3 with TRBJ1-3; D gene unclear. From germline, CDR1 is LGHNA and CDR2 YSLEER. Deletions cut 0 bases from V and 4 bases from J, with 16 bases between. The CDR3 has 17 residues.

The CDR3 here is CASKPTRDRGYQPQHF. CDR3 nucleotides: TGTGCCAGCAAGCCCACCCGGGACAGGGGATATCAGCCCCAGCATTTT. The V gene is TRBV28, the J gene TRBJ1-5; TRBD1 matches at 10 bases. V was clipped by 7 bases and J by 5 bases; unmatched bases: 11. The CDR3 is made up of 16 amino acids. CDR1 is MDHEN, CDR2 SYDVKM, per germline.

The chain carries TRBV7-9 and TRBJ1-2; D is uncertain. Germline CDR1 is SEHNR and CDR2 is FQNEAQ (reference sequence). This CDR3 has 14 residues. V was cut by 5 bases and J by 3 bases, with 13 bases left in between. Written as DNA, the CDR3 is TGTGCCAGCAGCGGCGAAGCGGAGGACTATGGCTACACCTTC. This sequence encodes CASSGEAEDYGYTF.

This sequence joins TRBV7-9 and TRBJ1-1; 7 bases fit TRBD1. Per germline, CDR1 SEHNR and CDR2 FQNEAQ (reference sequence). V was pared by 1 base and J by 4 bases, with 12 bases of the junction left unmatched. The CDR3 contains 17 residues. CDR3 nucleotides: TGTGCCAGCAGCTTAGTTGGAGGGGGCGCGAGGGGCACTGAAGCTTTCTTT. Amino acids: CASSLVGGGARGTEAFF.

The chain joins TRBV4-3 to TRBJ2-3; the match to TRBD2 covers 7 bases. Looked up from germline, CDR1 is LGHNA and CDR2 is YSLEER. J lost 2 bases, V lost 4 bases, and 3 bases had no gene match. The CDR3 length is 14 residues. The CDR3 DNA reads as TGCGCCAGCAGCCTCGGGACTACCACAGATACGCAGTATTTT. It codes for CASSLGTTTDTQYF.

The chain has TRBV6-5 and TRBJ1-5, with D possibly being TRBD1 (5 bases). Looked up from germline, CDR1 is MNHEY and CDR2 is SVGAGI. The V end lost 6 bases, the J end lost 3 bases, and 15 bases lay between the germline ends. This CDR3 has 15 amino acids. CDR3 amino acids: CASSPGLRINQPQHF. The CDR3 bases are TGTGCCAGCAGCCCGGGACTCCGAATCAATCAGCCCCAGCATTTT.

This chain joins TRBV29-1 and TRBJ2-1; 7 nucleotides agree with TRBD1. The junction had 12 bases not matched to a gene; V was cut back by 0 bases and J by 7 bases. The CDR3 length is 16 residues. Germline-derived CDR1 and CDR2 are SQVTM and ANQGSEA. The CDR3 DNA follows: TGCAGCGTTGAAGATGTCCCCCACAGGGGAGCTAATGAGCAGTTCTTC. It encodes CSVEDVPHRGANEQFF.

J is TRBJ1-1 and V is TRBV2, with 8 bases that match TRBD1. V trimming: 3 bases; J trimming: 0 bases; junction bases outside the gene matches: 12. The CDR3 has 18 residues. Germline CDR1 SNHLY, CDR2 FYNNEI. Here the CDR3 reads CASSDAGTGAWLNTEAFF. CDR3 coding DNA: TGTGCCAGCAGTGACGCCGGGACAGGCGCATGGCTGAACACTGAAGCTTTCTTT.

This clone appeared a single time. J is TRBJ2-7 and V is TRBV6-1, with D perhaps TRBD2 (6 bases). The CDR3 sequence is 14 residues long. V was trimmed by 1 base and J by 7 bases, leaving 14 bases between them. Germline V gene sequence: CDR1 MNHNS, CDR2 SASEGT. The CDR3 reads CASSEVGLGGEQYF. DNA of the CDR3: TGTGCCAGCAGTGAAGTGGGGTTGGGGGGAGAGCAGTACTTC.

The chain employs TRBV7-3 and TRBJ2-1; TRBD2 agrees at 12 bases. From germline, CDR1 is SGHTA and CDR2 FQGTGA. The CDR3 runs to 16 residues. The V and J ends lost 4 bases and 8 bases, in that order; junction bases with no gene match: 9. The CDR3 DNA reads TGTGCCAGCAGCTCCCCGACTAGCGGGAGAGTCCATGAGCAGTTCTTC. Its protein product is CASSSPTSGRVHEQFF.